This T cell receptor beta chain emerged from a study of blood T cell repertoires in COVID-19. Study-level background: The origin of the acute and convalescent COVID-19 samples was the United States, Italy and Spain.

In Seattle, patients joined the study during active infection and were tracked longitudinally. This CDR3 contains 15 residues. Deletions cut 5 bases from V and 5 bases from J, with 18 bases between. Germline CDR1 LGHNT, CDR2 FRNRAP. The assay was immunoSEQ multiplex PCR, and TCRdb's table has in-frame clones only and misses some. The sample lists hundreds of thousands of clones; 80% to 90% were seen once. The rearrangement joins TRBV12-5 to TRBJ1-1; the D gene is possibly TRBD1 (6 bases). The sequence was obtained from a woman aged 60-75 years with COVID-19, enrolled during active disease. Sequences were obtained from peripheral blood. The CDR3, as DNA: TGTGCTAGTGGTCCTCAGGGGATTCGGGCGACTGAAGCTTTCTTT. It is translated as CASGPQGIRATEAFF.